Reported below is one TCR beta chain. What this receptor recognizes is not known. No qualities accompany the bases; no much larger clone lies one base away. This record comes from a study of a mutant IDH1 vaccine in newly diagnosed glioma listed by TCRdb under 2021. Turning to the overall study: In the chemotherapy-containing groups, vaccination started alongside temozolomide cycles, whereas in patients who had radiotherapy alone it started 4-6 weeks after radiotherapy. Of the 30 to 35 treated patients, 62.5% were male and about 40% were female, and a mean age of 40.4 years was recorded. Visit V12 was the week-35 safety follow-up and visit V13 was the week-47 end of study. Peripheral blood samples were drawn at six visits, namely V03 (baseline), V05, V07, V10, V12 and V13. Prior to enrollment, standard therapy consisting of radiotherapy alone, temozolomide alone, or radiochemotherapy with temozolomide had been administered to patients, with the combination being received by most patients. Longitudinal TCRB deep sequencing was performed for roughly 24 treated patients wherever samples were available for exploratory analyses. Broad study findings and their caveats: Vaccine-induced immune responses across multiple MHC alleles were detected in 80% to 95% of patients. The authors noted that analyses of patient blood samples could not be reproduced because of sample limitations. Pseudoprogression seemed to be unrelated to changes in the top peripheral T cell clonotypes found by TCRB sequencing. PBMC samples for TCRB deep sequencing were selected based on availability.

The time point label on this specimen signifies: week 35, safety follow-up. Each vaccine dose, consisting of 300 ug of a 20-mer mutant IDH1 peptide in Montanide, was administered subcutaneously with topical imiquimod. Across visits V03 through V10, patients got a total of eight vaccinations, given in weeks 1, 3, 5, 7, 11, 15, 19 and 23. Donors had newly diagnosed WHO grade 3 or 4 IDH1-mutant astrocytomas with loss of nuclear ATRX. The samples were drawn from NOA16, a multicentre, single-arm, open-label phase I trial in Germany that tested a mutant IDH1 peptide vaccine in humans for the first time. Genomic DNA for TCRB sequencing was extracted from EDTA blood using the DNeasy Blood and Tissue Kit. Taken from the germline V gene, the CDR1 and CDR2 loops are SGHTA and FQGNSA. V is shortened by 5 bases, J by 0 bases, and the region joining them spans 11 bases. The CDR3 starts with the cysteine, ends with the phenylalanine, and has 15 residues. Kept here is only the CDR3 DNA, which spans 45 bases and is read in frame from base 1.

Libraries were constructed by the immunoSEQ multiplex PCR assay. Rearranged TCR beta chain sequences were amplified with the hsTCRB Kit following the manufacturer's protocol. An Illumina MiSeq was used to sequence the TCRB libraries. The published analysis was carried out like this. The kit vendor's proprietary platform handled demultiplexing, trimming and gene mapping. TCRdb mirrors the immuneACCESS table, restricted to in-frame sequences. Some clones are absent from its copies; in checked studies, under half trace to an unresolved V gene, and the reason for the others is unknown. The V and J calls and clone size come from that table; D and trimming were worked out from the DNA. Across this sample there are over 60,000 clones, with 80% to 90% seen only once. The ten most abundant clones make up roughly 5.7% of the sample.

The chain links TRBV7-2 with TRBJ1-5; the D gene remains uncertain. This clonotype was obtained from a man aged 35-49 years with glioma. The sequences come from PBMCs, collected from a glioma patient whose treatment included an IDH1 peptide vaccine. The bases read TGTGCCAGCAGCCTGGTCACACATAGCAATCAGCCCCAGCATTTT. Translated, this is CASSLVTHSNQPQHF. With the rest looked up from the reference TRBV7-2 and TRBJ1-5 genes rather than sequenced, the full variable domain is GAGVSQSPSNKVTEKGKDVELRCDPISGHTALYWYRQSLGQGLEFLIYFQGNSAPDKSGLPSDRFSAERTGGSVSTLTIQRTQQEDSAVYLCASSLVTHSNQPQHFGDGTRLSIL.